This TCR beta chain was captured in a study of CD8+ T cells in alopecia areata. About the study: Tofacitinib exposure lasted 6 to 18 months, followed by 6 months off drug.

V lost 3 bases and J 1 base, leaving 7 bases between the germline ends. Germline V gene sequence: CDR1 MNHEY, CDR2 SMNVEV (reference sequence). The length of the CDR3 is 14 residues. Indicated treatment: oral pan-JAK inhibitor, 5-10 mg twice daily. Sampling of alopecia areata patients yielded lesional scalp punch biopsies as well as peripheral blood. Cell sorting was applied to PBMCs, and CD4+ and CD8+ T cells were collected. Reverse transcribed after extraction, RNA yielded cDNA as the sequencing template. The protocol was immunoSEQ multiplex PCR, while the TCRdb copy is restricted to in-frame clones and leaves out a portion. The sample lists 110,000 or so clones, 50% to 75% occurring once.

V gene TRBV27 combines with J gene TRBJ1-5; D gene unclear. This TCR was sampled from a human donor with alopecia areata. Sequences were derived from CD8+ T cells sorted from blood, sampled at week 4, from a patient treated with tofacitinib. CDR3 amino acids: CASSLIGSNQPQHF. The CDR3 DNA sequence: TGTGCCAGCAGTTTGATTGGGAGCAATCAGCCCCAGCATTTT.